This entry lists 15 T cell receptor beta chains sequenced from one sample in a study of blood T cell repertoires in COVID-19. Assay used: immunoSEQ multiplex PCR; TCRdb lists only in-frame clones, some missing. This sample has tens of thousands of clones, with more than 65% found just once. Material for sequencing was peripheral blood. The receptor set was obtained from a man between 65 and 79 years old with COVID-19, enrolled during active disease.

In its sample, this clone was seen a few times. The V and J genes are TRBV2 and TRBJ2-7; 9 bases agree with TRBD1. J was trimmed by 0 bases and V by 6 bases; bases with no gene match: 6. Germline V gene lookup returns CDR1 SNHLY and CDR2 FYNNEI. The length of the CDR3 is 15 residues. CDR3 in DNA: TGTGCCAGCAGGCAAGACAGGGGGAGCTCCTACGAGCAGTACTTC. Protein product: CASRQDRGSSYEQYF.

The chain joins TRBV25-1 to TRBJ1-2; possibly TRBD1 for D (6 bases). CDR3 length equals 14 residues. V dropped 3 bases and J dropped 7 bases, with 15 bases sitting between them. Germline V gene data show CDR1 as MGHDK and CDR2 as SYGVNS. The CDR3 region is CASSDAGGLLGYTF. CDR3 in DNA: TGTGCCAGCAGTGATGCGGGGGGCTTGCTTGGCTACACCTTC.

The chain couples TRBV3-1 (or the pseudogene TRBV3-2) to TRBJ1-6; weak D call: TRBD1 (6 bases). The CDR3 totals 18 residues. V lost 1 base to trimming and J lost 6 bases, with 19 bases between them. Germline CDR1 LGHDT, CDR2 YNNKEL (reference sequence). The CDR3 nucleotides are TGTGCCAGCAGCCAAGCGGTTTGGACAGACTCTTTTAATTCACCCCTCCACTTT. The encoded protein is CASSQAVWTDSFNSPLHF.

The V gene is TRBV11-2, the J gene TRBJ1-6; 9 nucleotides line up with TRBD1. This CDR3 spans 16 amino acids. Germline CDR1 SGHAT, CDR2 FQNNGV. The V segment lost 3 bases and the J segment 7 bases; nucleotides outside the gene matches: 7. CDR3 sequence: CASSFTIGQGNSPLHF. CDR3 DNA sequence: TGTGCCAGCAGCTTCACGATCGGACAGGGGAATTCACCCCTCCACTTT.

The genes are TRBV5-1 and TRBJ2-4; TRBD1 agrees at 11 bases. This CDR3 region has 17 residues. The V gene's germline CDR1 is SGHRS and CDR2 YFSETQ. After removal of 4 bases from V and 2 bases from J, the junction contained 8 bases not matched to a gene. The CDR3 bases are TGCGCCAGCAGCCCAGGACAGGGGGCATCCACCAAAAACATTCAGTACTTC. It codes for CASSPGQGASTKNIQYF. The full variable domain, its missing parts supplied by reference TRBV5-1 and TRBJ2-4, is KAGVTQTPRYLIKTRGQQVTLSCSPISGHRSVSWYQQTPGQGLQFLFEYFSETQRNKGNFPGRFSGRQFSNSRSEMNVSTLELGDSALYLCASSPGQGASTKNIQYFGAGTRLSVL.

The gene calls are TRBV18 and TRBJ2-2; 7 bases match TRBD1. Unmatched junction bases numbered 5, after V lost 4 bases and J lost 3 bases. The CDR3 contains 15 residues. CDR1 and CDR2 (germline): KGHSH, LQKENI. Here the CDR3 DNA reads TGTGCCAGCTCACTGACAGGGAAGGACACCGGGGAGCTGTTTTTT. Translation gives CASSLTGKDTGELFF.

The gene calls are TRBV11-2 and TRBJ2-7; 8 nucleotides match TRBD2. There are 14 residues in the CDR3. V gave up 5 bases and J gave up 3 bases; unmatched junction bases: 6. Germline assignment: CDR1 SGHAT and CDR2 FQNNGV. CDR3 nucleotides: TGTGCCAGCAGCCCCTCGCGGGGGGACTACGAGCAGTACTTC. Its protein is CASSPSRGDYEQYF.

The J gene is TRBJ2-7, the V gene TRBV10-3; 7 nucleotides align to TRBD2. The germline V gene has CDR1 ENHRY and CDR2 SYGVKD. The junction had 4 bases not matched to a gene; V was cut back by 8 bases and J by 0 bases. The CDR3 runs 13 residues. CDR3 DNA sequence: TGTGCCATCCTGGGGGGGTCCTCCTACGAGCAGTACTTC. Encoded protein: CAILGGSSYEQYF.

This clone has just a few counts. The rearrangement joins TRBV11-3 to TRBJ2-3; TRBD2 might be the D (5 bases). CDR3 length: 13 residues. Germline loops: CDR1 SGHNT, CDR2 YENEEA. Between the trimmed V and J ends, which lost 5 bases and 0 bases, there was a span of 6 bases. In DNA form, the CDR3 reads TGTGCCAGCAGCCCTAGCAGCACAGATACGCAGTATTTT. Protein: CASSPSSTDTQYF.

V gene TRBV7-3 combines with J gene TRBJ2-3; 7 positions match TRBD1. The junction had 5 bases not matched to a gene; V was cut back by 5 bases and J by 3 bases. Per the germline V gene, CDR1 is SGHTA and CDR2 is FQGTGA. There are 14 residues in the CDR3. For the CDR3, the DNA is TGTGCCAGCAGCCTACAGGGGCCTACAGATACGCAGTATTTT. Residues: CASSLQGPTDTQYF. Using reference TRBV7-3 and TRBJ2-3 for the parts outside the CDR3, the full variable domain is GAGVSQTPSNKVTEKGKYVELRCDPISGHTALYWYRQSLGQGPEFLIYFQGTGAADDSGLPNDRFFAVRPEGSVSTLKIQRTERGDSAVYLCASSLQGPTDTQYFGPGTRLTVL.

This clone was observed a single time. The rearrangement links TRBV28 to TRBJ1-2, with TRBD1 as a possible D gene (5 bases). V lost 2 bases and J 7 bases, leaving 14 bases between the germline ends. The CDR3 extends over 14 amino acids. Per germline, CDR1 MDHEN and CDR2 SYDVKM. The CDR3 sequence: CASSLPPPQGGYTF. The CDR3 region has the DNA TGTGCCAGCAGTTTACCTCCACCTCAGGGTGGCTACACCTTC.

The chain couples TRBV2 to TRBJ2-5; 14 bases align to TRBD2. The junction had 5 bases not matched to a gene; V was cut back by 6 bases and J by 2 bases. This CDR3 contains 16 residues. Per germline, CDR1 SNHLY and CDR2 FYNNEI. CDR3 DNA sequence: TGTGCCAGCAGCCCCAGACTAGCGGGAGGGCAAGAGACCCAGTACTTC. Protein: CASSPRLAGGQETQYF.

This clone was counted between two and nine times. The V and J genes are TRBV28 and TRBJ1-2, with D possibly TRBD1 on 6 matching bases. Trimming shortened V by 3 bases and J by 3 bases, and 11 bases separated the two germline ends. Germline lookup yields CDR1 MDHEN and CDR2 SYDVKM. CDR3 length: 14 residues. The CDR3 sequence is CASSFGGGDYGYTF. CDR3 DNA: TGTGCCAGCAGTTTTGGGGGGGGCGACTATGGCTACACCTTC.

This chain connects TRBV2 to TRBJ2-3, with D possibly matching TRBD2 (5 bases). The ends were cut back, 8 bases at V and 4 bases at J, with 22 bases in the middle. The CDR3 runs 16 residues. The V gene's germline CDR1 is SNHLY and CDR2 FYNNEI. In DNA form, the CDR3 reads TGTGCCAGCTCCCTAGGGCGGGCGCGAACGGCAGATACGCAGTATTTT. Its translation is CASSLGRARTADTQYF.

The chain links TRBV2 to TRBJ2-2, with 9 bases matching TRBD2. CDR3 size: 14 residues. Germline CDR1 reads SNHLY; CDR2 reads FYNNEI. V gave up 7 bases and J gave up 4 bases; unmatched junction bases: 4. CDR3 nucleotide sequence: TGTGCCAGCACGGGGACTAGCAGCACCGGGGAGCTGTTTTTT. Its protein is CASTGTSSTGELFF.